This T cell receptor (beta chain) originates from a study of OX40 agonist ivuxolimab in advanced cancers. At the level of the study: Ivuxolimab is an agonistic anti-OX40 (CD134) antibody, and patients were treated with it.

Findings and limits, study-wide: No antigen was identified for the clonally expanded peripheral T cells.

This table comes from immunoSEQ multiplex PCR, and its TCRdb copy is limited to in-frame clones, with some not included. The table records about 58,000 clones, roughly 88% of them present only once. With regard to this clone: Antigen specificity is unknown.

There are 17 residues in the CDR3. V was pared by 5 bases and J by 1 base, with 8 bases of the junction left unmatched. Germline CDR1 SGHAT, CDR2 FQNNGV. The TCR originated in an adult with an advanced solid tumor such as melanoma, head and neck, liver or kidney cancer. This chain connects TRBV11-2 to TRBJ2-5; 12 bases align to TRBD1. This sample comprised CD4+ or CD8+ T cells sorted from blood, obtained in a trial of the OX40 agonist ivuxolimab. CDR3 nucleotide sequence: TGTGCCAGCAGCCCCCCGGGACAGGGGGCAGGCCAAGAGACCCAGTACTTC. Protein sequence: CASSPPGQGAGQETQYF.